A selection of T cell receptor beta chains follows, all from one sample in a study of cytomegalovirus exposure and HLA in healthy donors. Assay: immunoSEQ multiplex PCR; the TCRdb copy retains only in-frame clones and omits some. The sample has 200,000 or so clones; about 70% are singletons. Sequenced: PBMCs. These receptors were taken from a man in his forties or fifties in good health and CMV-seropositive. The CDR3 runs from the conserved cysteine through the conserved F or W. The D gene is left open where the match is weak. Clone sizes are given selectively: once, few, many, or a class where the clone is expanded.

d_gene: TRBD1; j_gene: TRBJ2-5; v_gene: TRBV5-5; abundance: -; CDR3nt: TGTGCCAGCAGCTCCCGTGGACAGGGGGCGCGTGGGACCCAGTACTTC; CDR3aa: CASSSRGQGARGTQYF
d_gene: TRBD1; j_gene: TRBJ1-2; v_gene: TRBV18; abundance: -; CDR3nt: TGTGCCAGCTCACCCCCGGACAGGAGTAGTGGCTACACCTTC; CDR3aa: CASSPPDRSSGYTF
d_gene: -; j_gene: TRBJ2-3; v_gene: TRBV6-1; abundance: -; CDR3nt: TGTGCCAGCAGTGTCCCCTTGTCAGATACGCAGTATTTT; CDR3aa: CASSVPLSDTQYF
d_gene: TRBD1; j_gene: TRBJ1-1; v_gene: TRBV6-5; abundance: -; CDR3nt: TGTGCCAGCAGTCAGACAGGGGGCGATGCTTTCTTT; CDR3aa: CASSQTGGDAFF
d_gene: -; j_gene: TRBJ1-4; v_gene: TRBV6-5; abundance: -; CDR3nt: TGTGCCAGCAGTTACGGAGGAGACCATGAAAAACTGTTTTTT; CDR3aa: CASSYGGDHEKLFF
d_gene: -; j_gene: TRBJ1-1; v_gene: TRBV15; abundance: -; CDR3nt: TGTGCCACCCGGTGGGGGCTGAACACTGAAGCTTTCTTT; CDR3aa: CATRWGLNTEAFF
d_gene: TRBD1; j_gene: TRBJ1-5; v_gene: TRBV7-8; abundance: few; CDR3nt: TGTGCCAGCAGCACCTGGACAGGGAAGGGCAATCAGCCCCAGCATTTT; CDR3aa: CASSTWTGKGNQPQHF
d_gene: -; j_gene: TRBJ2-7; v_gene: TRBV5-6; abundance: -; CDR3nt: TGTGCCAGCAGCCCGGGAGGGGGCACATTTTCCATCTTC; CDR3aa: CASSPGGGTFSIF
d_gene: TRBD1; j_gene: TRBJ2-7; v_gene: TRBV29-1; abundance: once; CDR3nt: TGCAGCGTTGTCGGGGACAGGGGAAGAGGAAGCTCCTACGAGCAGTACTTC; CDR3aa: CSVVGDRGRGSSYEQYF
d_gene: -; j_gene: TRBJ1-1; v_gene: TRBV21-1; abundance: -; CDR3nt: TGTGCCAGCAGCAAAGCAGGGACAGTGGCTCCCCGCACTGAAGCTTTCTTT; CDR3aa: CASSKAGTVAPRTEAFF
d_gene: TRBD1; j_gene: TRBJ1-2; v_gene: TRBV6-6; abundance: -; CDR3nt: TGTGCCAGCACTGAGCAGGGGGCAAACTATGGCTACACCTTC; CDR3aa: CASTEQGANYGYTF
d_gene: -; j_gene: TRBJ2-1; v_gene: TRBV28; abundance: -; CDR3nt: TGTGCCAGCGCCCGACAGACGTTCGCCAATGAGCAGTTCTTC; CDR3aa: CASARQTFANEQFF
d_gene: -; j_gene: TRBJ2-5; v_gene: TRBV1; abundance: once; CDR3nt: TGCACCAGCAGCCAGGAAACTAGCGGGGGTCTCTCCCCGGAGACCCAGTACTTC; CDR3aa: CTSSQETSGGLSPETQYF
d_gene: -; j_gene: TRBJ2-7; v_gene: TRBV5-5; abundance: -; CDR3nt: TGTGCCAGCAGCTTACAGGCAGGGGTCTACGAGCAGTACTTC; CDR3aa: CASSLQAGVYEQYF
d_gene: -; j_gene: TRBJ1-1; v_gene: TRBV28; abundance: few; CDR3nt: TGTGCCAGCAGCCCCGCGGGGGTCACTGAAGCTTTCTTT; CDR3aa: CASSPAGVTEAFF
d_gene: -; j_gene: TRBJ1-1; v_gene: TRBV6-5; abundance: few; CDR3nt: TGTGCCAGCAGTTACGCAAGACTGGCGAACACTGAAGCTTTCTTT; CDR3aa: CASSYARLANTEAFF
d_gene: -; j_gene: TRBJ1-1; v_gene: TRBV5-1; abundance: -; CDR3nt: TGCGCCAGCAGCTTGCAACCGGTCGCTGAAGCTTTCTTT; CDR3aa: CASSLQPVAEAFF
d_gene: -; j_gene: TRBJ2-3; v_gene: TRBV5-1; abundance: -; CDR3nt: TGCGCCAGCAGCTATTATAGCGCCGGCACAGATACGCAGTATTTT; CDR3aa: CASSYYSAGTDTQYF
d_gene: -; j_gene: TRBJ1-5; v_gene: TRBV5-8; abundance: -; CDR3nt: TGTGCCAGCAGCGAAGGTACCGGGACTAATCAGCCCCAGCATTTT; CDR3aa: CASSEGTGTNQPQHF
d_gene: -; j_gene: TRBJ1-1; v_gene: TRBV2; abundance: -; CDR3nt: TGTGCCAGGGGTAAGGAGATGAACACTGAAGCTTTCTTT; CDR3aa: CARGKEMNTEAFF
d_gene: TRBD2; j_gene: TRBJ2-1; v_gene: TRBV7-2; abundance: -; CDR3nt: TGTGCCAGCAGTAGTCAGGGACTAGCGGGACTAGTTAGCTACAATGAGCAGTTCTTC; CDR3aa: CASSSQGLAGLVSYNEQFF
d_gene: TRBD1; j_gene: TRBJ1-5; v_gene: TRBV2; abundance: few; CDR3nt: TGTGCCAGCAGTGATGGGGGGGACAGGGGAAGGAGCAATCAGCCCCAGCATTTT; CDR3aa: CASSDGGDRGRSNQPQHF
d_gene: -; j_gene: TRBJ1-1; v_gene: TRBV7-9; abundance: -; CDR3nt: TGTGCCAGCAGCTCGAGAGGTTACACTGAAGCTTTCTTT; CDR3aa: CASSSRGYTEAFF
d_gene: -; j_gene: TRBJ1-4; v_gene: TRBV14; abundance: -; CDR3nt: TGTGCCAGCAGCCAAGACAGGTTCGACAGGATCGGAAAACTGTTTTTT; CDR3aa: CASSQDRFDRIGKLFF
d_gene: -; j_gene: TRBJ2-7; v_gene: TRBV7-6; abundance: -; CDR3nt: TGTGCCAGCAGCTTAGCAGCTGGCTACGAGCAGTACTTC; CDR3aa: CASSLAAGYEQYF
d_gene: -; j_gene: TRBJ1-2; v_gene: TRBV6-1; abundance: few; CDR3nt: TGTGCCAGCTCCTCCCCCCCTTATGGCTACACCTTC; CDR3aa: CASSSPPYGYTF
d_gene: TRBD1; j_gene: TRBJ2-2; v_gene: TRBV11-3; abundance: -; CDR3nt: TGTGCCAGCCAGGGACAGGGGTCCACCGGGGAGCTGTTTTTT; CDR3aa: CASQGQGSTGELFF
d_gene: TRBD1; j_gene: TRBJ1-6; v_gene: TRBV6-5; abundance: few; CDR3nt: TGTGCCAGCAGTGACGGGACAGGGAATTCACCCCTCCACTTT; CDR3aa: CASSDGTGNSPLHF
d_gene: -; j_gene: TRBJ1-5; v_gene: TRBV18; abundance: -; CDR3nt: TGTGCCAGCTCAGGGGCCAACGACCAGCCCCAGCATTTT; CDR3aa: CASSGANDQPQHF
d_gene: TRBD1; j_gene: TRBJ2-1; v_gene: TRBV2; abundance: -; CDR3nt: TGTGCCAGCAGTATGAGGGGGCCAGGACCCAATGAGCAGTTCTTC; CDR3aa: CASSMRGPGPNEQFF
d_gene: TRBD1; j_gene: TRBJ1-1; v_gene: TRBV6-1; abundance: -; CDR3nt: TGTGCCAGCAGACTACGACAGGGGGTGAACACTGAAGCTTTCTTT; CDR3aa: CASRLRQGVNTEAFF
d_gene: -; j_gene: TRBJ1-6; v_gene: TRBV19; abundance: few; CDR3nt: TGTGCCAGTACGGGACAAAATAATTCACCCCTCCACTTT; CDR3aa: CASTGQNNSPLHF
d_gene: -; j_gene: TRBJ1-2; v_gene: TRBV4-1; abundance: few; CDR3nt: TGCGCCAGCAGCCAAGATGGCGGCTACACCTTC; CDR3aa: CASSQDGGYTF
d_gene: -; j_gene: TRBJ1-2; v_gene: TRBV6-5; abundance: once; CDR3nt: TGTGCCAGCAGCTACACAGGGAACCTAAAGGGCTACACCTTC; CDR3aa: CASSYTGNLKGYTF
d_gene: -; j_gene: TRBJ1-5; v_gene: TRBV21-1; abundance: -; CDR3nt: TGTGCCAGCAGCAGCCGCGGGACCTCCCGCACTAATAGCAATCAGCCCCAGCATTTT; CDR3aa: CASSSRGTSRTNSNQPQHF
d_gene: TRBD2; j_gene: TRBJ2-1; v_gene: TRBV7-6; abundance: -; CDR3nt: TGTGCCAGCAGCTTGGGGGGGGAGCGGGGGAGGAATGAGCAGTTCTTC; CDR3aa: CASSLGGERGRNEQFF